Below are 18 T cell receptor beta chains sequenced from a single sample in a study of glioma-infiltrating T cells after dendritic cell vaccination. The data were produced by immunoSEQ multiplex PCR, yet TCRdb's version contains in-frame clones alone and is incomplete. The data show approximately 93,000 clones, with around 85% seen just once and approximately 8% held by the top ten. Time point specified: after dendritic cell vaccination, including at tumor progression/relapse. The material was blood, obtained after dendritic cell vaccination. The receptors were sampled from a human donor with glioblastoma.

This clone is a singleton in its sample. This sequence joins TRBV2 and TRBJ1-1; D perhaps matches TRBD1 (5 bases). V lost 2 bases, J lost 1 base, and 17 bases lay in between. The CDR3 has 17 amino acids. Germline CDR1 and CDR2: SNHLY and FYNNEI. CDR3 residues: CASSESVVGRGNTEAFF. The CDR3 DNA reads TGTGCCAGCAGTGAATCTGTGGTGGGTAGGGGGAACACTGAAGCTTTCTTT.

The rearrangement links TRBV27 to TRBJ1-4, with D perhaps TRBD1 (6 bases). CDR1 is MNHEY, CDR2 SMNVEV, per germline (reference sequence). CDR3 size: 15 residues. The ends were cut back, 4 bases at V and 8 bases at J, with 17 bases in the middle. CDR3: CASSSLQGPQEKLFF. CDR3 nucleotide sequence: TGTGCCAGCAGTTCCCTACAGGGACCACAAGAAAAACTGTTTTTT.

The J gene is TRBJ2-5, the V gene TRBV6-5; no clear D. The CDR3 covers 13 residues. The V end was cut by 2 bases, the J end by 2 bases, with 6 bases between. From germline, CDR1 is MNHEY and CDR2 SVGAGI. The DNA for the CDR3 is TGTGCCAGCAGTTACAACAGTCAAGAGACCCAGTACTTC. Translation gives CASSYNSQETQYF.

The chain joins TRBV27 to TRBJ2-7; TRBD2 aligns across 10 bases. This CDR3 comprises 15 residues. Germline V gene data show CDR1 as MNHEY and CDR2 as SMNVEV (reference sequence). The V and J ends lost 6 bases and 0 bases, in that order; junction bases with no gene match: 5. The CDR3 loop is CASRRLAGISYEQYF. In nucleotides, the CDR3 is TGTGCCAGCAGGCGACTAGCGGGCATCTCCTACGAGCAGTACTTC.

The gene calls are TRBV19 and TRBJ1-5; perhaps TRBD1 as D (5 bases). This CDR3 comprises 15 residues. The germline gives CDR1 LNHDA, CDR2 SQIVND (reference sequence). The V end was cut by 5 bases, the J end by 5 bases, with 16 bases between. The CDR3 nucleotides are TGTGCCAGTAGTCCCCCAGGGCGGTTCGATCAGCCCCAGCATTTT. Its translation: CASSPPGRFDQPQHF.

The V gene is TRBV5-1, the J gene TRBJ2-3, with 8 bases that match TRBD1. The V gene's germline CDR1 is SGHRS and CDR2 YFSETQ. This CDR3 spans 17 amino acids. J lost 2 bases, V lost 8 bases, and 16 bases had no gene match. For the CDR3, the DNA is TGCGCCAGTACCACCGGCCCTAGGACAGGGAACACAGATACGCAGTATTTT. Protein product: CASTTGPRTGNTDTQYF.

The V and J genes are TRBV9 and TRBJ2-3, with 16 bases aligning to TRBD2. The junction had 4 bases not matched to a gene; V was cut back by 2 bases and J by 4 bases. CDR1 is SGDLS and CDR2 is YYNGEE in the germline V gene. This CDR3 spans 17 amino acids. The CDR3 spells CASSVGLAGGSADTQYF. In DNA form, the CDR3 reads TGTGCCAGCAGCGTGGGACTAGCGGGGGGGAGTGCAGATACGCAGTATTTT.

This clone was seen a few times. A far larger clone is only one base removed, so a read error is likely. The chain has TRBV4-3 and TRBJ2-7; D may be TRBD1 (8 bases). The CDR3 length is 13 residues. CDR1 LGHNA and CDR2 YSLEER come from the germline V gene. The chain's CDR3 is CASSQRTGREQHF. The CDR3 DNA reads TGCGCCAGCAGCCAAAGGACAGGGAGGGAGCAGCACTTC.

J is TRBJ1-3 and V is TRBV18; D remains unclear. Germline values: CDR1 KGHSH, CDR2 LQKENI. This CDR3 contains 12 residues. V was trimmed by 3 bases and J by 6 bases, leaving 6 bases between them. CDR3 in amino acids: CASSPGENTIYF. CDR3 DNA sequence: TGTGCCAGCTCACCGGGAGAAAACACCATATATTTT.

The CDR3 loop reads CASSLDRGLIYEQYF. The DNA of the CDR3 is TGTGCCAGCAGCTTAGACAGGGGGCTAATCTACGAGCAGTACTTC. V and J are TRBV7-6 and TRBJ2-7; TRBD1 matches 9 bases. Germline V gives CDR1 SGHVS, CDR2 FNYEAQ. The ends lost 1 base at V and 3 bases at J; junction bases unmatched: 4. The CDR3 is 15 residues long.

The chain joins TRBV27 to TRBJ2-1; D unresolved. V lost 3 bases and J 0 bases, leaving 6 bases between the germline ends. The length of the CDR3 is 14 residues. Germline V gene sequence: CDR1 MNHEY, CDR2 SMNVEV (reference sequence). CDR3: CASSLGSSYNEQFF. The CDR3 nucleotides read TGTGCCAGCAGTTTGGGCAGCTCCTACAATGAGCAGTTCTTC.

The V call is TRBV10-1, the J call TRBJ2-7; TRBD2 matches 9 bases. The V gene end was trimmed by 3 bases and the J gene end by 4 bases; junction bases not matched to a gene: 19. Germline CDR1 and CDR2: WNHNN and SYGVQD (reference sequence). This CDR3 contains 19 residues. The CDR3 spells CASSENGGGASGKFYEQYF. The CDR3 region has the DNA TGCGCCAGCAGTGAAAATGGCGGGGGGGCCTCCGGGAAGTTTTACGAGCAGTACTTC.

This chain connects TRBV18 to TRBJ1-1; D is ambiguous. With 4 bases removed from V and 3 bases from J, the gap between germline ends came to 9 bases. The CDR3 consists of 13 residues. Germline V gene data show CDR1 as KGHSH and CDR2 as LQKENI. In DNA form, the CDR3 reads TGTGCCAGCTCACGAGGGCAGGACACTGAAGCTTTCTTT. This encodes CASSRGQDTEAFF.

CDR3: CSVAPRQAGNTIYF. CDR3 DNA: TGCAGCGTTGCCCCCCGACAGGCTGGAAACACCATATATTTT. The gene calls are TRBV29-1 and TRBJ1-3; D possibly corresponds to TRBD1 (6 bases). Germline CDR1 SQVTM, CDR2 ANQGSEA. The CDR3 has 14 residues. The V and J ends lost 4 bases and 2 bases respectively, with 12 bases between them.

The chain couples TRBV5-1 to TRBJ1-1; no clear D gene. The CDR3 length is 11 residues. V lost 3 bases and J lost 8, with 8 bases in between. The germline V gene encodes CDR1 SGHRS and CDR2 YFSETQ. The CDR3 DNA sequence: TGCGCCAGCAGCTATCTCGAGGAAGCTTTCTTT. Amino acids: CASSYLEEAFF.

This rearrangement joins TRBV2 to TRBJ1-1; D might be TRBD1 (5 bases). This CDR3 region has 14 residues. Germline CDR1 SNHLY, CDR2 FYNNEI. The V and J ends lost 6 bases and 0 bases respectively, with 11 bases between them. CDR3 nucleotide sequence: TGTGCCAGCAGCGCAGGGTTCATGAACACTGAAGCTTTCTTT. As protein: CASSAGFMNTEAFF.

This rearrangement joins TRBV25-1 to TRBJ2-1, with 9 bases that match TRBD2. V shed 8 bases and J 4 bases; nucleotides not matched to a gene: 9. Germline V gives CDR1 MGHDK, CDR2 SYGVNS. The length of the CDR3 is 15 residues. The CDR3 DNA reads TGTGCCAGCGAGAGACGGACTAGCGAGTACAATGAGCAGTTCTTC. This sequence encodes CASERRTSEYNEQFF.

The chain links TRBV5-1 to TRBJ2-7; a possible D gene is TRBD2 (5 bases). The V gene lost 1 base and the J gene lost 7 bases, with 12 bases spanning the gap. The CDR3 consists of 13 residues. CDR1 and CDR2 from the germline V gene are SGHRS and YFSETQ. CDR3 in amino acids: CASSLNPPGEQYF. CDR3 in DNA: TGCGCCAGCAGCTTGAACCCCCCGGGGGAGCAGTACTTC.